Listed below are T cell receptor beta chains from one sample, sequenced in a study of CD8+CD57+ T cells in acquired aplastic anemia. TCRdb re-called the reads with MiXCR, one entry per CDR3 protein. The sample consists of 89,000 or so distinct CDR3 sequences, about 63% of them appearing once. Sequenced: sorted CD4+, CD8+, or CD8+CD57+ T cells (not recorded which) from PBMCs. These receptors came from a human donor with aplastic anemia. Both conserved end residues are part of each CDR3. The order of the fields is D gene, V gene, clone size, CDR3 length, J gene, CDR3 protein, CDR3 DNA. A D gene is named only where the DNA matches it firmly. Where a row states a size, it is once, few, many or the class of an expanded clone; other rows omit it.

>TRBD1|TRBV2|NA|15|TRBJ2-3
CASSEQGALSDTQYF
TGTGCCAGCAGTGAACAGGGGGCCCTCTCAGATACGCAGTATTTT
>TRBD2|TRBV9|NA|14|TRBJ2-3
CASSITSGGDTQYF
TGTGCCAGCAGCATTACTAGCGGTGGAGATACGCAGTATTTT
>NA|TRBV12-3/TRBV12-4|NA|15|TRBJ1-3
CASRPDQGGRNTIYF
TGTGCCAGCAGACCTGATCAAGGGGGGAGAAACACCATATATTTT
>NA|TRBV7-6|many|15|TRBJ1-3
CASSLGRTPGNTIYF
TGTGCCAGCAGCTTAGGTCGGACACCTGGAAACACCATATATTTT
>TRBD2|TRBV20-1|NA|15|TRBJ2-1
CSASGGLAGNNEQFF
TGCAGTGCTAGCGGAGGACTAGCGGGTAACAATGAGCAGTTCTTC
>NA|TRBV24-1|NA|13|TRBJ2-2
CATSAPYSGELFF
TGTGCCACCAGTGCCCCTTACTCCGGGGAGCTGTTTTTT
>NA|TRBV19|NA|14|TRBJ2-5
CASSSTAIQETQYF
TGTGCCAGTAGTAGTACAGCAATCCAAGAGACCCAGTACTTC
>NA|TRBV24-1|few|14|TRBJ1-2
CATSDSTGKRGYTF
TGTGCCACCAGTGATTCTACAGGGAAGCGTGGCTACACCTTC
>TRBD2|TRBV19|NA|15|TRBJ2-7
CASSLSSGGSYEQYF
TGTGCCAGTAGCCTCTCTAGCGGGGGCTCCTACGAGCAGTACTTC
>NA|TRBV5-6|NA|14|TRBJ2-7
CASSSDSQTYERYF
TGTGCCAGCAGCTCGGACAGCCAAACCTACGAGCGGTACTTC
>TRBD1|TRBV7-9|NA|13|TRBJ1-1
CASSSTGATEAFF
TGTGCCAGCAGCTCTACAGGGGCCACTGAAGCTTTCTTT
>NA|TRBV20-1|NA|14|TRBJ2-5
CSAIRGQNQETQYF
TGCAGTGCTATTCGAGGGCAGAACCAAGAGACCCAGTACTTC
>NA|TRBV2|NA|14|TRBJ1-4
CASRQLTTNEKLFF
TGTGCCAGCAGACAGCTAACAACTAATGAAAAACTGTTTTTT
>TRBD1|TRBV5-1|NA|14|TRBJ1-1
CASSFDRVNTEAFF
TGCGCCAGCAGCTTCGACAGGGTAAACACTGAAGCTTTCTTT
>NA|TRBV7-9|few|15|TRBJ2-5
CASSSSGTAHETQYF
TGTGCCAGCAGCTCAAGTGGTACGGCCCATGAGACCCAGTACTTC
>NA|TRBV19|few|14|TRBJ2-7
CASSISGSNYEQYF
TGTGCCAGTAGTATAAGTGGGAGTAACTACGAGCAGTACTTC
>TRBD2|TRBV15|few|15|TRBJ2-3
CATSRGSGGTDTQYF
TGTGCCACCAGCAGAGGTAGCGGGGGCACAGATACGCAGTATTTT
>NA|TRBV7-9|NA|12|TRBJ2-1
CASRRENNEQFF
TGTGCCAGCCGGCGGGAAAACAATGAGCAGTTCTTC
>NA|TRBV29-1|NA|11|TRBJ2-2
CSVQATGELFF
TGCAGCGTCCAGGCCACCGGGGAGCTGTTTTTT
>TRBD1|TRBV10-3|NA|13|TRBJ2-7
CASRPGTGLEQYF
TGTGCCAGCAGACCCGGGACAGGACTCGAGCAGTACTTC
>NA|TRBV6-5|NA|11|TRBJ2-7
CASRSVYEQYF
TGTGCCAGCAGATCAGTCTACGAGCAGTACTTC
>TRBD1|TRBV20-1|NA|14|TRBJ2-7
CSATPGTGAYEQYF
TGCAGTGCTACTCCCGGGACAGGAGCCTACGAGCAGTACTTC
>NA|TRBV12-5|NA|11|TRBJ2-1
CASGTYNEQFF
TGTGCTAGTGGCACGTACAATGAGCAGTTCTTC
>NA|TRBV2|few|13|TRBJ1-6
CASKRDKASPLHF
TGTGCCAGCAAACGGGACAAAGCTTCACCCCTCCACTTT
>NA|TRBV5-1|NA|12|TRBJ2-7
CASSLEGSEQYF
TGCGCCAGCAGCTTGGAGGGTTCCGAGCAGTACTTC
>NA|TRBV3-1|NA|12|TRBJ1-1
CASSQGGGFAFF
TGTGCCAGCAGCCAAGGGGGTGGGTTCGCTTTCTTT
>NA|TRBV7-9|NA|12|TRBJ2-7
CASSLNSYEQYF
TGTGCCAGCAGTCTAAATTCCTACGAGCAGTACTTC
>NA|TRBV2|NA|14|TRBJ1-1
CASNSQGRFTEAFF
TGTGCCAGCAATTCGCAGGGTCGGTTCACTGAAGCTTTCTTT
>NA|TRBV2|NA|11|TRBJ2-3
CASTTSDTQYF
TGTGCCAGCACAACGTCAGATACGCAGTATTTT
>TRBD1|TRBV29-1|NA|14|TRBJ2-5
CSVEVDRESETQYF
TGCAGCGTTGAAGTAGACAGGGAGTCAGAGACCCAGTACTTC
>NA|TRBV29-1|few|11|TRBJ1-1
CSVDEGTEAFF
TGCAGCGTTGATGAAGGGACTGAAGCTTTCTTT
>NA|TRBV7-6|NA|14|TRBJ1-1
CASSLIDWDTEAFF
TGTGCCAGCAGCTTAATAGATTGGGACACTGAAGCTTTCTTT
>NA|TRBV25-1|NA|15|TRBJ2-5
CASSGPFTGQETQYF
TGTGCCAGCAGTGGCCCCTTCACAGGACAAGAGACCCAGTACTTC
>NA|TRBV24-1|few|14|TRBJ2-2
CATSPSEGIGELFF
TGTGCCACCAGTCCCTCCGAGGGGATCGGGGAGCTGTTTTTT
>NA|TRBV20-1|NA|14|TRBJ2-7
CSARDPTDFYEQYF
TGCAGTGCTAGAGATCCTACAGACTTCTACGAGCAGTACTTC
>NA|TRBV10-3|NA|11|TRBJ2-5
CAISEGETQYF
TGTGCCATCAGTGAAGGAGAGACCCAGTACTTC
>NA|TRBV20-1|once|16|TRBJ1-1
CSATAWGGGMNTEAFF
TGCAGTGCCACAGCTTGGGGAGGGGGAATGAACACTGAAGCTTTCTTT
>NA|TRBV24-1|many|19|TRBJ1-2
CATSDDGVGEGRFDYGYTF
TGTGCCACCAGTGATGACGGTGTGGGGGAGGGCCGGTTTGACTATGGCTACACCTTC
>NA|TRBV10-1|NA|13|TRBJ1-1
CASSRLLNTEAFF
TGCGCCAGCAGCAGGTTGTTGAACACTGAAGCTTTCTTT
>NA|TRBV20-1|NA|15|TRBJ1-2
CSAKGDSGQHYGYTF
TGCAGTGCAAAGGGAGACAGCGGGCAACACTATGGCTACACCTTC
>NA|TRBV7-2|NA|15|TRBJ2-5
CASSPRQMYQETQYF
TGTGCCAGCAGCCCCCGACAAATGTACCAAGAGACCCAGTACTTC
>NA|TRBV4-2|NA|16|TRBJ2-4
CASSRGTGTSKSVRYF
TGTGCCAGCAGCCGTGGGACGGGAACTTCAAAATCCGTTCGGTACTTC
>NA|TRBV4-3|NA|13|TRBJ2-7
CASSQDALAEQYF
TGCGCCAGCAGCCAAGATGCTCTGGCCGAGCAGTACTTC
>TRBD1|TRBV20-1|few|13|TRBJ1-1
CSALTGANTEAFF
TGCAGTGCCCTAACAGGGGCGAACACTGAAGCTTTCTTT
>TRBD1|TRBV12-3/TRBV12-4|NA|15|TRBJ1-2
CASNSPGTGVKGYTF
TGTGCCAGCAATTCCCCCGGGACAGGCGTTAAGGGCTACACCTTC